This T cell receptor (beta chain) was captured in a study of spatial heterogeneity in lung cancer. Study details: Consistent detection of more beta-chain than alpha-chain sequences was observed.

On each TCR cDNA molecule, a unique molecular identifier was present. MiXCR was run by TCRdb on the 5' RACE reads, yielding one entry per CDR3 protein. The sample lists roughly 120,000 distinct CDR3 sequences; 9% to 15% were seen once. This clonotype was picked up a small number of times. Time point described: blood at routine non-recurrence follow-up after resection. Whole RNA was taken from tumor, nontumor lung or frozen PBMC; it was then sequenced unsorted. The clonotype was recovered from a male donor with early-stage non-small cell lung cancer. The sample in question was PBMCs, obtained at follow-up.

DNA of the CDR3: TGCAGTGCTAGAGACCCCTCTGTGACAAGCTCCTACAATGAGCAGTTCTTC. This translates into CSARDPSVTSSYNEQFF. V and J are TRBV20-1 and TRBJ2-1; D is unresolved. The germline CDR1 and CDR2 sequences are DFQATT and SNEGSKA (reference sequence). Trimming took 0 bases from V and 0 from J, leaving 15 bases between them. This CDR3 spans 17 amino acids.